This TCR beta chain appears in the sequencing data of a study of blood T cell repertoires in COVID-19. Original processing methods: How many nucleated cells were present was estimated from reference gene primer amplification. Clones were read by immunoSEQ multiplex PCR, and TCRdb kept only the in-frame ones, dropping some. The V and J calls and the clone size are those of that table, but D and trimming were determined from the DNA. The repertoire includes roughly 100,000 clones, about 80% of them detected once, and around 15% sits in the top ten. Germline loops: CDR1 SNHLY, CDR2 FYNNEI. Trimming at V came to 5 bases and at J to 8 bases, leaving 6 bases not matched to a gene. This CDR3 has 13 amino acids. This clone occurred a few times.

This TCR was sampled from a woman between 55 and 75 years old with acute or convalescent COVID-19. Sequencing input: peripheral blood. The V call is TRBV2, the J call TRBJ1-2, with TRBD1 matching over 9 bases. CDR3 loop: CASSPGQGSGYTF. The CDR3, as DNA: TGTGCCAGCAGTCCCGGACAGGGGAGCGGCTACACCTTC.